A single sample is the source of the 16 T cell receptor beta chains below, sequenced in a study of control samples from healthy donors and cancer patients. The table came from immunoSEQ multiplex PCR; TCRdb's copy has only in-frame clones and leaves some out. This sample has around 83,000 clones, with 93% found just once. Sequencing used PBMCs. These receptors were collected from a middle-aged woman with lung cancer.

The CDR3 spells CASSSPGTYSNQPQHF. CDR3 nucleotides: TGTGCCAGCAGCTCCCCCGGGACTTATAGCAATCAGCCCCAGCATTTT. This chain uses TRBV7-2 with TRBJ1-5; tentative D call: TRBD1 (5 bases). Per germline, CDR1 SGHTA and CDR2 FQGNSA. The V and J ends lost 4 bases and 0 bases respectively, with 13 bases between them. This CDR3 region has 16 residues.

This chain uses TRBV7-2 with TRBJ1-5, with D uncertain. This CDR3 comprises 14 residues. Germline V gene data show CDR1 as SGHTA and CDR2 as FQGNSA. Trimming took 3 bases from V and 3 from J, leaving 9 bases between them. CDR3 nucleotides: TGTGCCAGCAGCTTGGAAACAGTCAATCAGCCCCAGCATTTT. The encoded protein is CASSLETVNQPQHF.

The genes are TRBV24-1 and TRBJ1-5; TRBD1 is a possible D gene (6 bases). The CDR3 consists of 17 residues. With 3 bases removed from V and 6 bases from J, the gap between germline ends came to 20 bases. Germline V gene data show CDR1 as KGHDR and CDR2 as SFDVKD. The CDR3 DNA sequence: TGTGCCACCAGTGATAGTACAGGGCAGGGGACGGGTCAGCCCCAGCATTTT. This translates into CATSDSTGQGTGQPQHF.

The chain combines TRBV28 with TRBJ2-2; 11 nucleotides line up with TRBD2. Germline assignment: CDR1 MDHEN and CDR2 SYDVKM. J lost 1 base, V lost 2 bases, and 3 bases had no gene match. The CDR3 runs to 17 residues. CDR3 region: CASSLTGLAGNTGELFF. In DNA, the CDR3 is TGTGCCAGCAGTTTAACAGGACTAGCGGGGAACACCGGGGAGCTGTTTTTT. The entire variable domain, with the rest obtained from reference TRBV28 and TRBJ2-2, is as follows: DVKVTQSSRYLVKRTGEKVFLECVQDMDHENMFWYRQDPGLGLRLIYFSYDVKMKEKGDIPEGYSVSREKKERFSLILESASTNQTSMYLCASSLTGLAGNTGELFFGEGSRLTVL.

The chain employs TRBV28 and TRBJ1-6; D remains ambiguous. The CDR3 is made up of 15 amino acids. Germline lookup yields CDR1 MDHEN and CDR2 SYDVKM. Trimming took off 5 bases at V and 0 bases at J, with 8 bases between the two ends. CDR3 protein: CASSIQSSYNSPLHF. CDR3 DNA: TGTGCCAGCAGTATACAGAGCTCCTATAATTCACCCCTCCACTTT.

This clone has only one observation. This chain connects TRBV6-5 to TRBJ2-2; 7 nucleotides match TRBD1. Germline V CDR1 and CDR2: MNHEY, SVGAGI. V lost 6 bases to trimming and J lost 5 bases; unmatched junction nucleotides: 3. The CDR3 has 13 amino acids. DNA for the CDR3: TGTGCCAGCAGCCCAGGGGGAACCGGGGAGCTGTTTTTT. It specifies CASSPGGTGELFF.

The rearrangement links TRBV12-5 to TRBJ1-5; D call uncertain. Germline CDR1 is LGHNT and CDR2 is FRNRAP. V lost 0 bases to trimming and J lost 5 bases, with 5 bases between them. This CDR3 spans 13 amino acids. The CDR3 DNA sequence: TGTGCTAGTGGTTTGGTTCTCTATCAGCCCCAGCATTTT. Residues: CASGLVLYQPQHF.

The rearrangement uses TRBV18 and TRBJ1-5; a possible D gene is TRBD1 (5 bases). CDR1 and CDR2 (germline): KGHSH, LQKENI. The V end lost 3 bases, the J end lost 4 bases, and 13 bases lay between the germline ends. The CDR3 has 15 amino acids. CDR3 region: CASSPPGGANQPQHF. The CDR3 DNA reads as TGTGCCAGCTCACCCCCAGGAGGGGCTAATCAGCCCCAGCATTTT.

This chain joins TRBV5-1 and TRBJ2-3; D uncertain. V lost 4 bases to trimming and J lost 4 bases, with 19 bases between them. Germline V gene lookup returns CDR1 SGHRS and CDR2 YFSETQ. The CDR3 contains 16 residues. CDR3 region: CASSLSPDATSDTQYF. The CDR3 nucleotides read TGCGCCAGCAGCCTATCCCCAGACGCAACCTCAGATACGCAGTATTTT.

The chain uses TRBV28 and TRBJ1-1, with D hard to call. Per the germline V gene, CDR1 is MDHEN and CDR2 is SYDVKM. The CDR3 has 14 amino acids. The germline V and J ends were trimmed by 6 bases and 1 base, with 12 bases remaining between them. This CDR3 reads CASRPLRQNTEAFF. The CDR3 nucleotides are TGTGCCAGCAGACCCCTTAGACAGAACACTGAAGCTTTCTTT.

V is TRBV5-1 and J is TRBJ1-4; no clear D gene. Trimming took off 0 bases at V and 7 bases at J, with 16 bases between the two ends. This CDR3 region has 16 residues. Germline CDR1 SGHRS, CDR2 YFSETQ. The CDR3: CASSLAEGGIREKLFF. CDR3 DNA: TGCGCCAGCAGCTTGGCCGAGGGAGGGATACGTGAAAAACTGTTTTTT.

J is TRBJ2-2 and V is TRBV30, with no clear D. Between the trimmed V and J ends, which lost 2 bases and 3 bases, there was a span of 4 bases. CDR3 size: 12 residues. Germline CDR1 and CDR2: GTSNPN and SVGIG (reference sequence). DNA of the CDR3: TGTGCCTGGAGTATATACACCGGGGAGCTGTTTTTT. Encoded protein: CAWSIYTGELFF.

The rearrangement uses TRBV7-9 and TRBJ2-5; D call uncertain. Germline CDR1 and CDR2: SEHNR and FQNEAQ (reference sequence). This CDR3 region has 10 residues. The ends were cut back, 8 bases at V and 3 bases at J, with 4 bases in the middle. CDR3 in amino acids: CASSEETQYF. In DNA, the CDR3 is TGTGCCAGCTCGGAAGAGACCCAGTACTTC.

The gene calls are TRBV12-3 or TRBV12-4 and TRBJ2-7; D is undetermined. The CDR3 length is 12 residues. V was trimmed by 2 bases and J by 4 bases, leaving 6 bases between them. DNA for the CDR3: TGTGCCAGCAGTTTAATCGGGTACGAGCAGTACTTC. Amino acids: CASSLIGYEQYF.

The genes are TRBV9 and TRBJ2-3; D uncertain. Germline V gene data show CDR1 as SGDLS and CDR2 as YYNGEE. V dropped 0 bases and J dropped 2 bases, with 1 base sitting between them. The CDR3 has 12 residues. The CDR3 protein is CASSVDTDTQYF. The CDR3 bases are TGTGCCAGCAGCGTAGACACAGATACGCAGTATTTT.

This sequence joins TRBV7-8 and TRBJ2-7; 8 nucleotides line up with TRBD1. This CDR3 is 15 amino acids long. Germline trimming cut 0 bases from V and 3 bases from J; bases unmatched to any gene: 4. CDR1 is SGHVS and CDR2 is FQNEAQ in the germline V gene. This CDR3 is CASSLAWTGIYEQYF. The CDR3 nucleotides are TGTGCCAGCAGCTTAGCCTGGACAGGGATCTACGAGCAGTACTTC.